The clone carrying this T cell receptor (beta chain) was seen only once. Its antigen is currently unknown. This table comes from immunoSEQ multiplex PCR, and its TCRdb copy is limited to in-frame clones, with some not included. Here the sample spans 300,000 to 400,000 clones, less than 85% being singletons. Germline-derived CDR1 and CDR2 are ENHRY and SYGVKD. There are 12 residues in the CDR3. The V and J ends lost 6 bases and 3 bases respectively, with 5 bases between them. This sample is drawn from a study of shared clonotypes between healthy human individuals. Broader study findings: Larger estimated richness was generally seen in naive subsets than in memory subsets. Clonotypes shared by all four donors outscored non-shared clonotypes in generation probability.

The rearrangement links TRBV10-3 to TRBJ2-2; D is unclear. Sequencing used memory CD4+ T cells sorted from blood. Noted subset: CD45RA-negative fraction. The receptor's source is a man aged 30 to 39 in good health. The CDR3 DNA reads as TGTGCCATCAGCCATGACACCGGGGAGCTGTTTTTT. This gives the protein CAISHDTGELFF.